Listed below are T cell receptor beta chains from one sample, sequenced in a study of identical twins. TCRdb itself ran the 5' RACE reads through MiXCR, one entry per CDR3 protein. The table records approximately 220,000 distinct CDR3 sequences, 7.5% of them present only once. The same data also contributed to another study, on yellow fever vaccine responses in identical twins.

What was sequenced was memory (CD45RO+) T cells sorted from blood. The receptors originated from a woman between 18 and 30 years old in good health. Each CDR3 is given with its conserved first and last residue. The D gene is left open where the match is weak. Rows may omit the clone size; those that give it use once, few, many or a size class.

d_gene | len | j_gene | v_gene | abundance | CDR3aa | CDR3nt
. | 14 | TRBJ1-2 | TRBV7-9 | . | CASSLGEGVRGYTF | TGTGCCAGCAGCTTGGGGGAGGGCGTTCGTGGCTACACCTTC
TRBD2 | 19 | TRBJ2-5 | TRBV11-1 | few | CASSGPGLAVGGYQETQYF | TGTGCCAGCAGCGGCCCGGGACTAGCGGTCGGAGGGTACCAAGAGACCCAGTACTTC
. | 13 | TRBJ2-7 | TRBV7-2 | . | CASSLAFGYEQYF | TGTGCCAGCAGCTTAGCCTTTGGTTACGAGCAGTACTTC
. | 15 | TRBJ1-4 | TRBV4-3 | many | CASSQMDGTNEKLFF | TGCGCCAGCAGCCAGATGGACGGAACTAATGAAAAACTGTTTTTT
TRBD1 | 15 | TRBJ2-3 | TRBV6-2/TRBV6-3 | few | CASSYQGADSDTQYF | TGTGCCAGCAGTTACCAGGGGGCGGACTCAGATACGCAGTATTTT
TRBD2 | 18 | TRBJ2-5 | TRBV9 | many | CASSLWIPGLAGQETQYF | TGTGCCAGCAGCTTGTGGATACCGGGACTAGCTGGCCAAGAGACCCAGTACTTC
. | 16 | TRBJ2-5 | TRBV3-1 | many | CASSQDLAGKLETQYF | TGTGCCAGCAGCCAAGATCTGGCAGGGAAGCTGGAGACCCAGTACTTC
. | 12 | TRBJ1-1 | TRBV7-8 | few | CASSFGGTPAFF | TGTGCCAGCAGCTTTGGAGGGACGCCGGCTTTCTTT
. | 15 | TRBJ1-2 | TRBV5-1 | . | CASSLVGRGTYGYTF | TGCGCCAGCAGCTTGGTGGGCAGGGGAACTTATGGCTACACCTTC
. | 13 | TRBJ1-5 | TRBV20-1 | . | CSAHRTGNQPQHF | TGCAGTGCACATCGGACAGGCAATCAGCCCCAGCATTTT
. | 17 | TRBJ2-2 | TRBV27 | few | CASSSFLGLPNTGELFF | TGTGCCAGCAGTTCATTTTTAGGGCTTCCGAACACCGGGGAGCTGTTTTTT
. | 14 | TRBJ1-1 | TRBV25-1 | few | CASSESGPGIEAFF | TGTGCCAGCAGTGAATCGGGACCGGGGATTGAAGCTTTCTTT
TRBD1 | 13 | TRBJ1-2 | TRBV12-3/TRBV12-4 | . | CASREGGLVGYTF | TGTGCCAGCAGGGAAGGGGGCCTCGTCGGCTACACCTTC
. | 16 | TRBJ2-5 | TRBV5-1 | . | CASSLEGQWAGKTQYF | TGCGCCAGCAGCTTGGAGGGACAGTGGGCGGGGAAGACCCAGTACTTC
. | 13 | TRBJ1-1 | TRBV4-2 | . | CASSQGAITEAFF | TGTGCCAGCAGCCAAGGGGCAATCACTGAAGCTTTCTTT
. | 11 | TRBJ2-7 | TRBV3-1 | few | CASSHRREQYF | TGTGCCAGCAGCCATAGGCGGGAGCAGTACTTC
. | 15 | TRBJ1-3 | TRBV7-2 | few | CASSLVRGGGDTIYF | TGTGCCAGCAGCTTAGTTCGGGGAGGAGGGGACACCATATATTTT
. | 13 | TRBJ2-5 | TRBV6-1 | few | CASSPRPRETQYF | TGTGCCAGCAGCCCAAGGCCTCGGGAGACCCAGTACTTC
TRBD2 | 18 | TRBJ2-3 | TRBV5-1 | few | CASSGGLAGATSTDTQYF | TGCGCCAGCAGCGGGGGACTAGCGGGGGCCACTAGCACAGATACGCAGTATTTT
. | 13 | TRBJ2-1 | TRBV28 | many | CASRKGKPNEQFF | TGTGCCAGCAGAAAAGGCAAACCCAATGAGCAGTTCTTC
. | 14 | TRBJ2-3 | TRBV2 | many | CASSGDARTDTQYF | TGTGCCAGCAGTGGGGACGCCCGCACAGATACGCAGTATTTT
. | 16 | TRBJ2-4 | TRBV5-6 | many | CASSLTILATKNIQYF | TGTGCCAGCAGCTTGACTATTCTAGCAACCAAAAACATTCAGTACTTC
. | 15 | TRBJ2-7 | TRBV5-1 | few | CASSFGLTGSYEQYF | TGCGCCAGCAGCTTCGGATTGACAGGCTCCTACGAGCAGTACTTC
TRBD2 | 15 | TRBJ2-1 | TRBV3-1 | few | CASSLGLAGGGEQFF | TGTGCCAGCAGCCTCGGACTAGCGGGGGGAGGTGAGCAGTTCTTC
TRBD2 | 18 | TRBJ2-7 | TRBV4-2 | few | CASSQDIPLAGGSYEQYF | TGTGCCAGCAGCCAAGATATTCCCCTAGCGGGAGGCTCGTACGAGCAGTACTTC
. | 12 | TRBJ2-1 | TRBV2 | . | CASSVFEGEQFF | TGTGCCAGCAGTGTGTTTGAGGGTGAGCAGTTCTTC
TRBD2 | 17 | TRBJ2-3 | TRBV12-3/TRBV12-4 | few | CASSSSGTSLVKDTQYF | TGTGCCAGCAGTTCATCCGGGACTAGCTTGGTCAAGGATACGCAGTATTTT
. | 15 | TRBJ2-5 | TRBV15 | . | CATSREWTTQETQYF | TGTGCCACCAGCAGAGAGTGGACTACCCAAGAGACCCAGTACTTC
. | 15 | TRBJ2-5 | TRBV5-5 | . | CASSWEGRGVQAQYF | TGTGCCAGCAGCTGGGAAGGAAGGGGGGTGCAGGCCCAGTACTTC
TRBD2 | 14 | TRBJ2-1 | TRBV24-1 | . | CATSEGSGYNEQFF | TGTGCCACCAGTGAAGGTAGCGGGTACAATGAGCAGTTCTTC
. | 11 | TRBJ2-5 | TRBV12-5 | few | CASGFRETQYF | TGTGCTAGTGGTTTTCGAGAGACCCAGTACTTC
. | 14 | TRBJ2-5 | TRBV7-2 | few | CASSQGTTQETQYF | TGTGCCAGCAGCCAGGGGACAACACAAGAGACCCAGTACTTC
. | 11 | TRBJ1-1 | TRBV12-3/TRBV12-4 | many | CASSLGGEAFF | TGTGCCAGCAGTTTGGGAGGTGAAGCTTTCTTT
. | 11 | TRBJ2-1 | TRBV6-2/TRBV6-3 | many | CASRQFNEQFF | TGTGCCAGCAGACAGTTTAATGAGCAGTTCTTC
. | 15 | TRBJ2-1 | TRBV5-6 | . | CASSSPIVPHNEQFF | TGTGCCAGCAGCTCCCCGATTGTCCCCCACAATGAGCAGTTCTTC
. | 15 | TRBJ2-3 | TRBV3-1 | . | CASSPRTGGLGAQYF | TGTGCCAGCAGCCCCCGGACTGGGGGATTGGGGGCGCAGTATTTT
. | 11 | TRBJ2-1 | TRBV20-1 | few | CSASLRDEQFF | TGCAGTGCTAGTCTCAGGGATGAGCAGTTCTTC
TRBD2 | 20 | TRBJ2-1 | TRBV11-1 | few | CASTFSGLAGADKTKNEQFF | TGTGCCAGCACCTTTTCTGGACTAGCGGGAGCCGATAAGACAAAGAATGAGCAGTTCTTC
. | 14 | TRBJ1-2 | TRBV7-2 | . | CASAFAGQRYRYTF | TGTGCCAGCGCATTCGCAGGACAGCGATATCGCTACACCTTC
TRBD1 | 15 | TRBJ2-1 | TRBV28 | . | CASSMPGQGSSEQFF | TGTGCCAGCAGTATGCCGGGACAGGGGTCATCTGAGCAGTTCTTC
. | 14 | TRBJ2-1 | TRBV2 | many | CASSTPGQYNEQFF | TGTGCCAGCAGCACTCCGGGGCAATACAATGAGCAGTTCTTC